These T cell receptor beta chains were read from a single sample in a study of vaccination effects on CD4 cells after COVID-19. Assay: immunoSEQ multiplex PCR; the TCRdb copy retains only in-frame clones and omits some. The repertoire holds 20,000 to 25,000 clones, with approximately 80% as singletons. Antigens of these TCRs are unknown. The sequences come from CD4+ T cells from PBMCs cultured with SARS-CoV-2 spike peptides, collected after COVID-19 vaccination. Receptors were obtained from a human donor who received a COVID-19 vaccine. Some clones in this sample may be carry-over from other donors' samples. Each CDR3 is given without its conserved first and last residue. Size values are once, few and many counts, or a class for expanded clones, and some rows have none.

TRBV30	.	ACDLWGNEKLF
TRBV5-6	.	ASSLSGPTGELF
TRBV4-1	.	ASSKRIPEGPSNEKLF
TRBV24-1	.	ATSDHPPGGKNIQY
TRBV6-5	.	ASSYTSRITGELF
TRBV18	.	ASSPPRTGNSPLH
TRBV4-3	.	ASSQDGAGGKSRRAF
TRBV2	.	ASSDETQY
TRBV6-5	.	ASRPTGTGELF
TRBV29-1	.	SVERTGIGYT
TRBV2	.	ASSPQPGNTGELF
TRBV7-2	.	ASSLGLGQGSGYT
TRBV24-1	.	ATSDGTVTDTQY
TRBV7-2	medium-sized	ASSPGLSTDTQY
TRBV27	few	ASAWSGTGGLNTEAF
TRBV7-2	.	ASSLVSSGGNEQF
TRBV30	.	AWSAKTGGWNSPLH
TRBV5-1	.	ASSLIVGTGELF
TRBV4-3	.	ASSQDPQGDYGYT
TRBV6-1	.	ASSEFDRARNTIY
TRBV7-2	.	ASSIRTGQETQY
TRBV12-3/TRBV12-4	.	ASSPDYTDTQY
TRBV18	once	ASSRNRDPRSDTQY
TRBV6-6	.	ASSPRTGGETQY
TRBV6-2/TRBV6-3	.	ASSYNPGPQH
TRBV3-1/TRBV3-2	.	ASSHTLRTAVQETQY
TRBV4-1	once	ASSHSPRSEEF
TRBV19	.	ASRTSQSSYNEQF
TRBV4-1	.	ASSQVPGPDSPLH
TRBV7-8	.	ASSHGDGYNSPLH
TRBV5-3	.	ARSLVVCPKAKNIQY
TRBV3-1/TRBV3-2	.	ASSQSYRHTGELF
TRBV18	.	ASSPQGSTNEKLF
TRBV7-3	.	ASSLRGADTQY
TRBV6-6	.	ASSDQGGKNEKLF
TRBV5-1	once	ASSSGTSSYNEQF
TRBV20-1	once	SAITVNGYT
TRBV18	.	ASSVTGTSGNTIY
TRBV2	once	ASSPTSGGARDTQY
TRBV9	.	ASSTAGTPRAVTEAF
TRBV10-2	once	ASTLAGGSIGTQY
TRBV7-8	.	ASSLEGVTPVLF
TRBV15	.	ATSSWTSGTQETQY
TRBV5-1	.	ASSLVGGSTEAF
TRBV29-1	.	SVETGRNTEAF